This TCR beta chain came from a study of blood T cell repertoires in COVID-19. Study-level information: COVID-19 samples from acute and convalescent phases originated in the United States, Italy and Spain. Sources were T cells, B-cell-depleted T cells, or PBMCs; the material itself was cDNA or gDNA.

How the authors handled the data: By means of reference gene primer amplification, nucleated cell counts were estimated. Method: immunoSEQ multiplex PCR; TCRdb's copy keeps in-frame clones and lacks some. V and J calls and clone size are given by that table; D and trimming were obtained from the DNA. The table records about 120,000 clones, about four fifths of them present only once. The TCR sequence derives from a human donor in a cohort sampled during active COVID-19. Sequenced input: peripheral blood.

CDR3 nucleotides: TGTGCCAGCAGCGTAGCTGCGGGGAATACGCAGTATTTT. Translation: CASSVAAGNTQYF. The chain uses TRBV9 and TRBJ2-3; the D gene is possibly TRBD2 (6 bases). The CDR3 covers 13 residues. CDR1 and CDR2 from the germline V gene are SGDLS and YYNGEE. The V gene lost 0 bases and the J gene lost 7 bases, with 9 bases spanning the gap.